The 6 T cell receptor beta chains below come from one sample, sequenced in a study of cytomegalovirus exposure and HLA in healthy donors. This PCR relied on a set of 60 Vbeta primers and 13 Jbeta primers. The assay was immunoSEQ multiplex PCR, and TCRdb's table has in-frame clones only and misses some. Of roughly 110,000 clones listed, approximately 79% are singletons. The sequencing sample was made of PBMCs. These receptors were obtained from a woman in her 40s in good health and CMV-seropositive.

There are a few counts of this clone. The V gene is TRBV30, the J gene TRBJ1-6; 8 bases are a match to TRBD1. CDR3 length equals 14 residues. V lost 2 bases and J lost 10; bases outside the gene matches: 7. The germline CDR1 and CDR2 sequences are GTSNPN and SVGIG (reference sequence). In DNA, the CDR3 is TGTGCCTGGAGTTTAGCAGGGGGCGTATCACCCCTCCACTTT. It encodes CAWSLAGGVSPLHF.

The chain carries TRBV25-1 and TRBJ2-4; D is unclear. Per germline, CDR1 MGHDK and CDR2 SYGVNS. This CDR3 contains 15 residues. V lost 3 bases to trimming and J lost 0 bases, with 9 bases between them. The CDR3 sequence: CASSDTPIAKNIQYF. Here the CDR3 DNA reads TGTGCCAGCAGTGACACTCCAATAGCCAAAAACATTCAGTACTTC.

Turning to this clone: Mismatch with germline at one junction end may stem from a read error. This chain joins TRBV5-4 and TRBJ1-6; the D gene is possibly TRBD1 (5 bases). Germline V lookup: CDR1 SGHNT, CDR2 YYREEE (reference sequence). CDR3 size: 15 residues. The CDR3 region has the DNA TGTGCCGGCAGCTTGGATCGGGGGAGCAATTCACCCCTCCACTTT. It specifies CAGSLDRGSNSPLHF.

The chain recombines TRBV15 with TRBJ1-1, with 9 bases matching TRBD1. The CDR3 loop spans 15 amino acids. Trimming took 3 bases from V and 4 from J; bases not matched to a gene: 6. Germline CDR1 and CDR2: LNHNV and YYDKDF (reference sequence). The chain's CDR3 is CATSSEQGARTEAFF. CDR3 in DNA: TGTGCCACCAGCAGTGAACAGGGGGCGCGCACTGAAGCTTTCTTT. Complete variable domain (other parts from reference TRBV15 and TRBJ1-1): DAMVIQNPRYQVTQFGKPVTLSCSQTLNHNVMYWYQQKSSQAPKLLFHYYDKDFNNEADTPDNFQSRRPNTSFCFLDIRSPGLGDTAMYLCATSSEQGARTEAFFGQGTRLTVV.

The chain combines TRBV6-5 with TRBJ2-2; 7 bases are a match to TRBD2. Unmatched junction bases numbered 5, after V lost 5 bases and J lost 2 bases. Germline V gene sequence: CDR1 MNHEY, CDR2 SVGAGI. The CDR3 runs to 15 residues. The CDR3 nucleotides read TGTGCCAGCAGTACTGGGACTATTAACACCGGGGAGCTGTTTTTT. It encodes CASSTGTINTGELFF.

This clone was detected a few times. The V gene is TRBV30, the J gene TRBJ1-3; D uncertain. The CDR3 has 12 amino acids. V was clipped by 1 base and J by 7 bases, with 8 bases between them. Germline values: CDR1 GTSNPN, CDR2 SVGIG (reference sequence). The CDR3 here is CAWSAEGNTIYF. Here the CDR3 DNA reads TGTGCCTGGAGTGCAGAGGGCAACACCATATATTTT.